One sample yielded the 11 T cell receptor beta chains listed below, sequenced in a study of CD8+ T cells in alopecia areata. The authors extracted RNA and reverse transcribed it into cDNA as the sequencing template. Sequencing was performed with immunoSEQ multiplex PCR; in TCRdb, only in-frame clones are kept and a portion is missing. The sample comprises around 100,000 clones, roughly 46% of which are singletons, and roughly 18% rests with the top ten. Documented treatment: oral pan-JAK inhibitor, 5-10 mg twice daily. The sample was CD8+ T cells sorted from blood, taken at week 24, from a patient treated with tofacitinib. The source is a human donor with alopecia areata.

The sample holds a few counts of this clone. CDR3 sequence (DNA): TGTGCCAGCAGCTTAGCGACAATGGATGAGCAGTTCTTC. Translated, it gives CASSLATMDEQFF. The V gene is TRBV13, the J gene TRBJ2-1; D unresolved. Germline CDR1 PRHDT, CDR2 FYEKMQ (reference sequence). The germline V and J ends were trimmed by 1 base and 8 bases, with 9 bases remaining between them. This CDR3 has 13 amino acids.

This rearrangement joins TRBV29-1 to TRBJ1-2; 7 bases fit TRBD1. CDR3 length: 12 amino acids. The V segment lost 5 bases and the J segment 4 bases; nucleotides outside the gene matches: 4. Germline loops: CDR1 SQVTM, CDR2 ANQGSEA. The chain's CDR3 is CSVFQGGYGYTF. For the CDR3, the DNA is TGCAGCGTTTTCCAGGGGGGCTATGGCTACACCTTC.

This chain connects TRBV14 to TRBJ2-5; 12 bases line up with TRBD2. This CDR3 comprises 17 residues. Unmatched junction bases numbered 4, after V lost 1 base and J lost 1 base. Germline CDR1 reads SGHDN; CDR2 reads FVKESK. CDR3 nucleotides: TGTGCCAGCAGCCAAGTTACTAGCGGGAGGTCCCAAGAGACCCAGTACTTC. As protein: CASSQVTSGRSQETQYF.

This clone appeared a few times. The rearrangement joins TRBV4-1 to TRBJ2-4; D ambiguous. Trimming pared 1 base from V and 0 bases from J, leaving 10 bases between. CDR1 is MGHRA and CDR2 is YSYEKL in the germline V gene. This CDR3 contains 16 residues. In DNA form, the CDR3 reads TGCGCCAGCAGCCAAGTGTCCACCCTAGCCAAAAACATTCAGTACTTC. The encoded protein is CASSQVSTLAKNIQYF.

With regard to this clone: This CDR3 is also generated by other DNA sequences in the sample. The V call is TRBV5-1, the J call TRBJ2-7; D is uncertain. Trimming cost V 5 bases and J 0 bases, with 3 bases left between them. CDR3 length: 11 residues. CDR1 and CDR2 (germline): SGHRS, YFSETQ. For the CDR3, the DNA is TGCGCCAGCAGTTCCTCCTACGAGCAGTACTTC. Its protein product is CASSSSYEQYF.

This clone has just a few counts. The rearrangement links TRBV30 to TRBJ2-1; no clear D. From germline, CDR1 is GTSNPN and CDR2 SVGIG (reference sequence). The V gene lost 2 bases and the J gene lost 4 bases, with 12 bases spanning the gap. CDR3 size: 14 residues. CDR3 loop: CAWSLGSTYNEQFF. The CDR3 nucleotides read TGTGCCTGGAGTCTGGGCTCAACGTACAATGAGCAGTTCTTC.

The V call is TRBV5-4, the J call TRBJ1-1; TRBD1 aligns across 10 bases. Germline CDR1 is SGHNT and CDR2 is YYREEE (reference sequence). Trimming at V came to 4 bases and at J to 3 bases, leaving 6 bases not matched to a gene. The CDR3 has 15 amino acids. CDR3: CASSPRDRGHTEAFF. In DNA form, the CDR3 reads TGTGCCAGCAGCCCCCGGGACAGGGGCCACACTGAAGCTTTCTTT.

Only a few counts were recorded for this clone. The chain links TRBV7-9 to TRBJ1-1; D uncertain. This CDR3 contains 14 residues. Germline assignment: CDR1 SEHNR and CDR2 FQNEAQ (reference sequence). The V and J ends lost 4 bases and 5 bases respectively, with 14 bases between them. The DNA of the CDR3 is TGTGCCAGCAGCTCCGTCCGGACGTGGACTGAAGCTTTCTTT. Translation gives CASSSVRTWTEAFF.

V gene TRBV9 combines with J gene TRBJ2-5; D remains unclear. This CDR3 spans 15 amino acids. Deletions cut 0 bases from V and 2 bases from J, with 11 bases between. Germline assignment: CDR1 SGDLS and CDR2 YYNGEE. DNA of the CDR3: TGTGCCAGCAGCGTAGACGGCCAGCCTCAAGAGACCCAGTACTTC. This encodes CASSVDGQPQETQYF. The full variable domain, completed using reference TRBV9 and TRBJ2-5, is DSGVTQTPKHLITATGQRVTLRCSPRSGDLSVYWYQQSLDQGLQFLIQYYNGEERAKGNILERFSAQQFPDLHSELNLSSLELGDSALYFCASSVDGQPQETQYFGPGTRLLVL.

The CDR3 protein is CASSTAGELFF. Here the CDR3 DNA reads TGTGCCAGCAGTACCGCCGGGGAGCTGTTTTTT. The chain couples TRBV11-2 to TRBJ2-2; unclear D gene. V was cut by 6 bases and J by 6 bases, with 5 bases left in between. The germline gives CDR1 SGHAT, CDR2 FQNNGV. CDR3 length: 11 residues.

This chain connects TRBV7-2 to TRBJ2-7; TRBD2 matches at 11 bases. CDR1 SGHTA and CDR2 FQGNSA come from the germline V gene. This CDR3 is built from 13 residues. V was pared by 6 bases and J by 5 bases, with 3 bases of the junction left unmatched. The CDR3 nucleotides are TGTGCCAGCAGAACTAGCGGGAGCCACGAGCAGTACTTC. Translated: CASRTSGSHEQYF. The entire variable domain, with the rest obtained from reference TRBV7-2 and TRBJ2-7, is as follows: GAGVSQSPSNKVTEKGKDVELRCDPISGHTALYWYRQSLGQGLEFLIYFQGNSAPDKSGLPSDRFSAERTGGSVSTLTIQRTQQEDSAVYLCASRTSGSHEQYFGPGTRLTVT.